Presented here are 2 T cell receptor beta chains from one specimen sequenced in a study of blood T cell repertoires in COVID-19 (dated by TCRdb to 2019 to 2021). Preparation of the library involved the immunoSEQ multiplex PCR assay. The source is immuneACCESS, and TCRdb retained only in-frame sequences with V and J called. Part of the clones is not carried over; for the studies checked, unresolved V genes explain less than half of this, and the remainder is unexplained. Across this sample there are under 150,000 clones, with 84% seen only once. Under 5.5% of the sample belongs to the ten largest clones. The sequenced sample was PBMCs or T cells enriched from blood (not recorded which). These receptor sequences come from a middle-aged man with acute COVID-19.

The chain joins TRBV19 to TRBJ1-2; TRBD1 agrees at 9 bases. Germline V gene lookup returns CDR1 LNHDA and CDR2 SQIVND (reference sequence). V shed 6 bases and J 4 bases; nucleotides not matched to a gene: 6. There are 14 residues in the CDR3. CDR3 sequence reads: CASSPQGASYGYTF. DNA of the CDR3: TGTGCCAGTAGCCCACAGGGGGCGAGCTATGGCTACACCTTC.

The chain couples TRBV7-2 to TRBJ2-1; 12 nucleotides agree with TRBD1. J lost 5 bases, V lost 2 bases, and 4 bases had no gene match. CDR3 length: 16 amino acids. Germline lookup yields CDR1 SGHTA and CDR2 FQGNSA. CDR3 amino acids: CASSLPGQGANNEQFF. The CDR3 DNA sequence: TGTGCCAGCAGCTTACCGGGACAGGGGGCGAACAATGAGCAGTTCTTC. The whole variable domain, remainder taken from reference TRBV7-2 and TRBJ2-1, is GAGVSQSPSNKVTEKGKDVELRCDPISGHTALYWYRQSLGQGLEFLIYFQGNSAPDKSGLPSDRFSAERTGGSVSTLTIQRTQQEDSAVYLCASSLPGQGANNEQFFGPGTRLTVL.